This T cell receptor (beta chain) was identified in a study of OX40 agonist ivuxolimab in advanced cancers. Study summary: Past anti-PD-1, anti-PD-L1 or anti-CTLA-4 therapy was accepted, and roughly 42% had received some.

Anyone with autoimmune disease history or systemic immunosuppression was excluded. The CDR3 spans 19 residues. Per the germline V gene, CDR1 is SEHNR and CDR2 is FQNEAQ (reference sequence). The V gene lost 6 bases and the J gene lost 0 bases, with 21 bases spanning the gap. Comments on this clone: The antigen is not known.

The data were produced by immunoSEQ multiplex PCR, yet TCRdb's version contains in-frame clones alone and is incomplete. The repertoire holds 55,000 to 65,000 clones, about 80% seen once, with 2.1% in the top ten. Study outcomes and limitations: Expanded clones were, on average, more numerous in CD8+ T cells than in CD4+. At 0.1 to 3.0 mg/kg, clonal expansion of CD4+ and CD8+ blood T cells had occurred by week 6.

The chain links TRBV7-9 to TRBJ2-6, with TRBD1 as a possible D gene (7 bases). The clonotype was recovered from an adult with an advanced solid tumor such as melanoma, head and neck, liver or kidney cancer. The material was CD4+ or CD8+ T cells sorted from blood, obtained in a trial of the OX40 agonist ivuxolimab. The CDR3 spells CASRGTSGTDSSGANVLTF. The CDR3 region has the DNA TGTGCCAGCAGGGGGACTTCCGGGACAGATTCCTCTGGGGCCAACGTCCTGACTTTC. Full variable domain (missing parts from reference TRBV7-9 and TRBJ2-6): DTGVSQNPRHKITKRGQNVTFRCDPISEHNRLYWYRQTLGQGPEFLTYFQNEAQLEKSRLLSDRFSAERPKGSFSTLEIQRTEQGDSAMYLCASRGTSGTDSSGANVLTFGAGSRLTVL.